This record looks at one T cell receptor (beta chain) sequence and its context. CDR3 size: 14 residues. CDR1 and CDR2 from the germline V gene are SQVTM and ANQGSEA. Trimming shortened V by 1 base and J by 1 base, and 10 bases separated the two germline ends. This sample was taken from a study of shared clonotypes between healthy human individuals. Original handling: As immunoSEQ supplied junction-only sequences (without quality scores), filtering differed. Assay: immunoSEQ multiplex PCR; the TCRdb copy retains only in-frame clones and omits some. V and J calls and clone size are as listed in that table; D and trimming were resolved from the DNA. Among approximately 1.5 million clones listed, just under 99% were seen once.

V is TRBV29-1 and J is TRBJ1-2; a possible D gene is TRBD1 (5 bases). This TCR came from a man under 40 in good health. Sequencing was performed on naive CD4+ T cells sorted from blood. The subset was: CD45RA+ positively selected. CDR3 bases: TGCAGCGTTGAAGGGGGCAACTATAACTATGGCTACACCTTC. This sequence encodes CSVEGGNYNYGYTF.